This T cell receptor beta chain was captured by sequencing in a study of beta chain features in type 1 diabetes. The study reverse transcribed the entire isolated RNA, so it sequenced expressed TCRB transcripts. Some clones are missing from TCRdb's copy, which holds only in-frame ones; the method was immunoSEQ multiplex PCR. This sample carries about 290,000 clones, around 7.8% of them seen once, and the ten largest clones take more than 0.8%. Sorted populations all had greater than 98% purity. This clone was detected a few times. The sequencing input was central memory CD4+ T cells from blood. The clonotype originates from a woman aged 18-29 years in good health.

CDR3 sequence: CASSVVLRTQETQYF. As DNA, the CDR3 is TGTGCCAGCTCGGTAGTTTTGAGGACACAAGAGACCCAGTACTTC. The chain joins TRBV7-9 to TRBJ2-5; the D gene is possibly TRBD1 (5 bases). The V gene's germline CDR1 is SEHNR and CDR2 FQNEAQ (reference sequence). V was trimmed by 8 bases and J by 2 bases, leaving 18 bases between them. The CDR3 contains 15 residues.